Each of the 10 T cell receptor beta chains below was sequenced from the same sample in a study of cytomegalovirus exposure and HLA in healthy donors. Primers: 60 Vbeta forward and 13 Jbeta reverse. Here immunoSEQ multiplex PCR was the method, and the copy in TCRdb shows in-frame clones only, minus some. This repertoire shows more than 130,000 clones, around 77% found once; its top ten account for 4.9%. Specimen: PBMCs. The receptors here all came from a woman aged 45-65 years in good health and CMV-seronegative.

The CDR3 protein is CASSETGGGSYEQYF. The CDR3 DNA sequence: TGTGCCAGCAGTGAGACAGGGGGGGGGTCCTACGAGCAGTACTTC. The chain couples TRBV2 to TRBJ2-7; 9 bases agree with TRBD1. The germline V gene has CDR1 SNHLY and CDR2 FYNNEI. This CDR3 comprises 15 residues. V lost 3 bases and J lost 1; bases outside the gene matches: 4.

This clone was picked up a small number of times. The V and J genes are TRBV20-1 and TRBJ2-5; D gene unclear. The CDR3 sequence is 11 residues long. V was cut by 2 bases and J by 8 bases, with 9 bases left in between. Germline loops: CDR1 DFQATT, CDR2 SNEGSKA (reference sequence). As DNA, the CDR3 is TGCAGTGCTAGAAGCCTCCCCACCCAGTACTTC. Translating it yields CSARSLPTQYF.

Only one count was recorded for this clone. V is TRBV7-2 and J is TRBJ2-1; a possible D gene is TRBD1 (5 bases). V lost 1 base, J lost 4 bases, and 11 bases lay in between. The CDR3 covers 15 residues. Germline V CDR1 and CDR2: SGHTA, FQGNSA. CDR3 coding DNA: TGTGCCAGCAGCTTAGGCCAGGGCAGGTACAATGAGCAGTTCTTC. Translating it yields CASSLGQGRYNEQFF.

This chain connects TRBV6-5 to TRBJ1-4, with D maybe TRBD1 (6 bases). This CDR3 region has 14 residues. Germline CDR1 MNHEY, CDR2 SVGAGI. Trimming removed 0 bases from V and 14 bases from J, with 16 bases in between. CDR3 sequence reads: CASSYSIAGTRLFF. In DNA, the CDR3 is TGTGCCAGCAGTTACTCGATAGCGGGGACACGGCTGTTTTTT.

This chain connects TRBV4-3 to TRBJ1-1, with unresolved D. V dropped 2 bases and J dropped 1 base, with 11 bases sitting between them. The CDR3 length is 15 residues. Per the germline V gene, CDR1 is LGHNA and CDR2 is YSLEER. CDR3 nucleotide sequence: TGCGCCAGCAGCCAATATTTGGTGGCGAACACTGAAGCTTTCTTT. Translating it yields CASSQYLVANTEAFF.

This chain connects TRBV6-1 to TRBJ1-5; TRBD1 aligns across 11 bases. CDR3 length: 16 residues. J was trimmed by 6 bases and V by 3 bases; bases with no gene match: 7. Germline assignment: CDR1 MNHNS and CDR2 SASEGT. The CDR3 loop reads CASSDPGQGAAQPQHF. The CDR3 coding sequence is TGTGCCAGCAGTGACCCCGGACAGGGGGCGGCTCAGCCCCAGCATTTT.

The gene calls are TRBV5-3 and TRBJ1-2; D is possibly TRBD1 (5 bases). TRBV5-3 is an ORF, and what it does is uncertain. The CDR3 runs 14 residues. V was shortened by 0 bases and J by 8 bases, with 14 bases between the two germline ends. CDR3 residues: CARSLADRGRGYTF. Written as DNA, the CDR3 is TGTGCCAGAAGCTTGGCGGACCGGGGGAGAGGCTACACCTTC.

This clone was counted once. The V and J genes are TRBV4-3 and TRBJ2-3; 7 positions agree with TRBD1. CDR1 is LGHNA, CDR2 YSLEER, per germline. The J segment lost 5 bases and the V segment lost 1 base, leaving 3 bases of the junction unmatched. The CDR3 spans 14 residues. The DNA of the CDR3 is TGCGCCAGCAGCCAAGCGCAGGGGGAAGATACGCAGTATTTT. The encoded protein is CASSQAQGEDTQYF.

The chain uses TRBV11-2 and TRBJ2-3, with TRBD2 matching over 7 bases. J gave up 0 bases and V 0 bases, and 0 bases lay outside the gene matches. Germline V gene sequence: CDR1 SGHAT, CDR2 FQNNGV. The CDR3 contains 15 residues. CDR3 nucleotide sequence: TGTGCCAGCAGCTTAGAGCGGGGGAGCACAGATACGCAGTATTTT. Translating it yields CASSLERGSTDTQYF.

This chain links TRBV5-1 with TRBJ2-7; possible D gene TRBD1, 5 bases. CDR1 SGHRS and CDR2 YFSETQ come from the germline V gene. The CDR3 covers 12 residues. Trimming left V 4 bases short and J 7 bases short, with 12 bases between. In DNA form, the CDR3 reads TGCGCCAGCAGCAGAGACAGCCAAGAGCAGTACTTC. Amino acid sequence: CASSRDSQEQYF.